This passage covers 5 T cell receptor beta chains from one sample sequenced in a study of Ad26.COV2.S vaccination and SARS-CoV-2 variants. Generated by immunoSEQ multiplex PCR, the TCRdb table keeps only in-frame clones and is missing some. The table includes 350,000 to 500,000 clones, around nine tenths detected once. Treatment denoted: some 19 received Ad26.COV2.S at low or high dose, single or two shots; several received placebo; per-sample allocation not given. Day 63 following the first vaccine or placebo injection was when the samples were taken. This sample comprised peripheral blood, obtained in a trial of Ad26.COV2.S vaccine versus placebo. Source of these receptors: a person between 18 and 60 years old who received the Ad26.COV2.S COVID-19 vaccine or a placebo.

CDR3 sequence reads: CASSKSLAGGLSSYEQYF. The CDR3, as DNA: TGTGCCAGTAGTAAGAGTCTAGCGGGGGGCTTGAGCTCCTACGAGCAGTACTTC. This rearrangement joins TRBV19 to TRBJ2-7, with 11 positions matching TRBD2. Looked up from germline, CDR1 is LNHDA and CDR2 is SQIVND (reference sequence). The CDR3 extends over 18 amino acids. The trim removed 4 bases at V and 0 bases at J, leaving 11 bases unmatched.

Here the CDR3 DNA reads TGTGCCACCAGCAGCCGATTACCCCCCTACGAGCAGTACTTC. This translates into CATSSRLPPYEQYF. This chain uses TRBV15 with TRBJ2-7; D ambiguous. V lost 3 bases to trimming and J lost 2 bases, with 11 bases between them. In germline, CDR1 is LNHNV, CDR2 YYDKDF (reference sequence). CDR3 size: 14 residues.

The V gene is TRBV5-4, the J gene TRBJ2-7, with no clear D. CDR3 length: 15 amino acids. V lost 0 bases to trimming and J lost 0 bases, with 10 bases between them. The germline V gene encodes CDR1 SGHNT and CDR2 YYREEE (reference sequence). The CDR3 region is CASSLALGNSYEQYF. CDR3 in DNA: TGTGCCAGCAGCTTGGCTTTGGGTAACTCCTACGAGCAGTACTTC.

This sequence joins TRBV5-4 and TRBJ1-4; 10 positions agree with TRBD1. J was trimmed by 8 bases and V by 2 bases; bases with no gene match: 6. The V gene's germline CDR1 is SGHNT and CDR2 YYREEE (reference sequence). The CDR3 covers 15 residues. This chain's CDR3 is CASSLPGQGREKLFF. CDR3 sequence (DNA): TGTGCCAGCAGCTTACCGGGACAGGGGCGCGAAAAACTGTTTTTT.

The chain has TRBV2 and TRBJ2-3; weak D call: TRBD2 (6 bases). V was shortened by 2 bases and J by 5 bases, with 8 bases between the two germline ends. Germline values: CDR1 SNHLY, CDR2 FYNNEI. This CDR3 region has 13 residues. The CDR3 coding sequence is TGTGCCAGCAGTGAAAAGGGAGGAGATACGCAGTATTTT. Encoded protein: CASSEKGGDTQYF. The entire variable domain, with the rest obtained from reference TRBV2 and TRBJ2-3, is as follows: EPEVTQTPSHQVTQMGQEVILRCVPISNHLYFYWYRQILGQKVEFLVSFYNNEISEKSEIFDDQFSVERPDGSNFTLKIRSTKLEDSAMYFCASSEKGGDTQYFGPGTRLTVL.